Following are 15 T cell receptor beta chains from one sample sequenced in a study of blood T cells in healthy people across ages. Primed by a sample-barcoded 5' primer and a J-beta primer mix, a second PCR proceeded for about 6 to 12 cycles. TCRdb fed the 5' RACE reads into MiXCR, producing one record per CDR3 protein. This table holds more than 1.4 million distinct CDR3 sequences, about 43% found once. The material sequenced was blood. The receptors stem from a woman aged 18 to 35 in good health.

The rearrangement joins TRBV29-1 to TRBJ1-1; 7 nucleotides agree with TRBD1. CDR1 and CDR2 from the germline V gene are SQVTM and ANQGSEA. The CDR3 totals 13 residues. Trimming cost V 2 bases and J 0 bases; bases outside gene matches: 0. The CDR3 DNA reads TGCAGCGTTGAAACAGGGGTGAACACTGAAGCTTTCTTT. Its protein product is CSVETGVNTEAFF.

The chain couples TRBV6-5 to TRBJ2-7; D might be TRBD1 (6 bases). This CDR3 has 15 residues. Deletions cut 2 bases from V and 2 bases from J, with 13 bases between. Germline V gene sequence: CDR1 MNHEY, CDR2 SVGAGI. This chain's CDR3 is CASSYTGTSAYEQYF. The CDR3 region has the DNA TGTGCCAGCAGTTACACGGGGACATCCGCCTACGAGCAGTACTTC.

Turning to this clonotype: One end of the junction is discordant with germline, which a read error may explain. The genes are TRBV15 and TRBJ2-3; D not certain. The CDR3 runs to 14 residues. Germline lookup yields CDR1 LNHNV and CDR2 YYDKDF (reference sequence). This chain's CDR3 is CAISRDWVADTQYF. CDR3 bases: TGTGCCATCAGCAGAGATTGGGTGGCAGATACGCAGTATTTT.

Of note for this clonotype: A much larger clone differs by one base, so this may be a read error. The chain has TRBV4-2 and TRBJ1-2; D is undetermined. With 0 bases removed from V and 4 bases from J, the gap between germline ends came to 9 bases. This CDR3 is 14 amino acids long. Germline loops: CDR1 LGHNA, CDR2 YNFKEQ. The CDR3 loop is CASSQDRAVYGYTF. The CDR3 DNA reads as TGTGCCAGCAGCCAAGATCGGGCAGTCTATGGCTACACCTTC.

The V call is TRBV2, the J call TRBJ2-6; 7 bases are shared with TRBD1. The length of the CDR3 is 15 residues. J was trimmed by 0 bases and V by 10 bases; bases with no gene match: 6. Germline values: CDR1 SNHLY, CDR2 FYNNEI. Written as DNA, the CDR3 is TGTGCCAACAGAACAGGGGCCTCTGGGGCCAACGTCCTGACTTTC. It codes for CANRTGASGANVLTF.

In its sample, this clonotype was seen a few times. V gene TRBV4-1 combines with J gene TRBJ1-1; no clear D. The CDR3 has 16 amino acids. CDR1 and CDR2 from the germline V gene are MGHRA and YSYEKL. Trimming removed 4 bases at V and 1 base at J, with 16 bases between. The CDR3 spells CASSPGGATSNTEAFF. The DNA for the CDR3 is TGCGCCAGCAGCCCTGGAGGTGCGACCTCGAACACTGAAGCTTTCTTT.

This clonotype has a handful of counts. V gene TRBV20-1 combines with J gene TRBJ2-3; D is perhaps TRBD2 (5 bases). This CDR3 comprises 10 residues. V was trimmed by 2 bases and J by 14 bases, leaving 11 bases between them. The germline CDR1 and CDR2 sequences are DFQATT and SNEGSKA (reference sequence). The DNA of the CDR3 is TGCAGTGCTAGATCCGACCGGGGGTATTTT. Translating it yields CSARSDRGYF.

This clonotype occurred a few times. V and J are TRBV20-1 and TRBJ2-1; 12 bases fit TRBD2. V shed 5 bases, J shed 7 bases, and the junction held 9 bases outside the gene matches. The CDR3 is 15 residues long. The germline V gene encodes CDR1 DFQATT and CDR2 SNEGSKA (reference sequence). The DNA for the CDR3 is TGCAGTGCTCAAGGGGGACTAGCGGGTCGGAATGAGCAGTTCTTC. It yields the protein CSAQGGLAGRNEQFF.

The rearrangement joins TRBV20-1 to TRBJ1-1; no reliable D call. Germline CDR1 is DFQATT and CDR2 is SNEGSKA (reference sequence). Trimming left V 1 base short and J 4 bases short, with 10 bases between. This CDR3 is built from 13 residues. The CDR3 region has the DNA TGCAGTGCTAGAGCGGGGTCGGCCACTGAAGCTTTCTTT. Protein product: CSARAGSATEAFF.

This clonotype turned up a few times. The rearrangement links TRBV7-2 to TRBJ1-2; the D is unclear. Deletions cut 3 bases from V and 1 base from J, with 12 bases between. The germline CDR1 and CDR2 sequences are SGHTA and FQGNSA. This CDR3 is built from 15 residues. The CDR3 DNA sequence: TGTGCCAGCAGCTTGGCGGCCTTCGATAACTATGGCTACACCTTC. Residues: CASSLAAFDNYGYTF.

The gene calls are TRBV4-2 and TRBJ2-7; D call uncertain. V was trimmed by 1 base and J by 0 bases, leaving 16 bases between them. The CDR3 is made up of 17 amino acids. Germline CDR1 and CDR2: LGHNA and YNFKEQ. This chain's CDR3 is CASSQAIGYLSSYEQYF. CDR3 coding DNA: TGTGCCAGCAGCCAAGCAATCGGGTACCTGAGCTCCTACGAGCAGTACTTC.

The J gene is TRBJ2-7, the V gene TRBV6-2 or TRBV6-3; D possibly corresponds to TRBD2 (5 bases). The germline V gene encodes CDR1 MNHEY and CDR2 SVGEGT. V was cut by 7 bases and J by 2 bases, with 18 bases left in between. CDR3 length equals 15 residues. The CDR3 sequence: CASTWLAQPAYEQYF. CDR3 DNA: TGTGCCAGCACTTGGTTAGCGCAGCCCGCCTACGAGCAGTACTTC.

Concerning this clonotype: One junction end disagrees with the germline gene, perhaps due to a read error. The CDR3 loop reads CASSLTSGGGGSIDTQYF. The CDR3 region has the DNA TGTGCCAGCAGCCTTACTAGCGGGGGGGGAGGAAGCATAGATACGCAGTATTTT. The V gene is TRBV9, the J gene TRBJ2-3, with 13 bases that match TRBD2. This CDR3 contains 18 residues. The germline V gene has CDR1 SGDLS and CDR2 YYNGEE.

V and J are TRBV4-1 and TRBJ2-4, with D hard to call. The germline gives CDR1 MGHRA, CDR2 YSYEKL. The CDR3 contains 16 residues. Trimming stripped 0 bases from V and 13 bases from J, with 22 bases between. The CDR3 protein is CASSQDQTEGRRKQYF. CDR3 in DNA: TGCGCCAGCAGCCAAGATCAGACCGAAGGGCGGAGAAAGCAGTACTTC.

The chain employs TRBV5-1 and TRBJ2-2, with 10 positions matching TRBD2. The CDR3 length is 16 residues. J gave up 7 bases and V 0 bases, and 6 bases lay outside the gene matches. Germline V gives CDR1 SGHRS, CDR2 YFSETQ. CDR3 DNA sequence: TGCGCCAGCAGCTTGGAGTCTAGCGGGGGTGGCGGGGAGCTGTTTTTT. Translated: CASSLESSGGGGELFF.